These T cell receptor beta chains were read from a single sample in a study of blood T cell repertoires in COVID-19. Assay: immunoSEQ multiplex PCR; the TCRdb copy retains only in-frame clones and omits some. Found here are a few hundred thousand clones, just under 90% of them singletons; the top ten hold about 6.2%. The sequenced sample consisted of peripheral blood. These receptors were obtained from a man in his 60s who had recovered from COVID-19. CDR3s leave out the opening cysteine and the closing phenylalanine or tryptophan. The order of the fields is CDR3 length, V gene, J gene, CDR3 protein.

len: 10; v_gene: TRBV15; j_gene: TRBJ1-5; CDR3aa: ATSSPLMPQH
len: 13; v_gene: TRBV6-5; j_gene: TRBJ1-5; CDR3aa: ASSFRQGVGQPQH
len: 12; v_gene: TRBV6-5; j_gene: TRBJ1-1; CDR3aa: ASNSRDRVLEAF
len: 13; v_gene: TRBV11-2; j_gene: TRBJ2-5; CDR3aa: ASSLGTAFQETQY
len: 13; v_gene: TRBV30; j_gene: TRBJ2-1; CDR3aa: AWVTSGGGLGEQF
len: 9; v_gene: TRBV7-7; j_gene: TRBJ2-5; CDR3aa: ASSGGETQY
len: 10; v_gene: TRBV12-3/TRBV12-4; j_gene: TRBJ1-2; CDR3aa: ASSFGGSGYT
len: 13; v_gene: TRBV5-1; j_gene: TRBJ2-7; CDR3aa: ASSFQSGAPYEQY
len: 13; v_gene: TRBV19; j_gene: TRBJ1-6; CDR3aa: ASSMGLTVNSPLH
len: 10; v_gene: TRBV12-3/TRBV12-4; j_gene: TRBJ2-1; CDR3aa: ASSPLDNEQF
len: 12; v_gene: TRBV7-9; j_gene: TRBJ1-2; CDR3aa: ASSSGLSGYGYT
len: 13; v_gene: TRBV3-1/TRBV3-2; j_gene: TRBJ1-2; CDR3aa: ASSQTSGNNYGYT
len: 11; v_gene: TRBV7-2; j_gene: TRBJ1-2; CDR3aa: ASSPQGAGGYT
len: 9; v_gene: TRBV4-1; j_gene: TRBJ2-3; CDR3aa: ASSQADTQY
len: 12; v_gene: TRBV18; j_gene: TRBJ1-1; CDR3aa: ASSPETGRTEAF
len: 14; v_gene: TRBV3-1/TRBV3-2; j_gene: TRBJ2-3; CDR3aa: ASSRAGGPITDTQY
len: 13; v_gene: TRBV15; j_gene: TRBJ2-7; CDR3aa: ATSRWDRGLGEQY
len: 13; v_gene: TRBV18; j_gene: TRBJ1-1; CDR3aa: ASSPPGQGASEAF
len: 14; v_gene: TRBV7-2; j_gene: TRBJ2-3; CDR3aa: ASSLSSGRGADTQY
len: 12; v_gene: TRBV5-1; j_gene: TRBJ1-5; CDR3aa: ASSDGTGWQPQH
len: 13; v_gene: TRBV5-1; j_gene: TRBJ1-4; CDR3aa: ASSPSGEGNEKLF
len: 14; v_gene: TRBV14; j_gene: TRBJ2-3; CDR3aa: ASSPYVSAGTDTQY
len: 11; v_gene: TRBV28; j_gene: TRBJ1-4; CDR3aa: ASSTGLMKNCF
len: 13; v_gene: TRBV3-1/TRBV3-2; j_gene: TRBJ2-2; CDR3aa: ASSLLSGSTGELF
len: 19; v_gene: TRBV18; j_gene: TRBJ2-7; CDR3aa: ASSSLPGTAGGPKNSYEQY
len: 13; v_gene: TRBV29-1; j_gene: TRBJ2-7; CDR3aa: SVNKGTTSSYEQY
len: 13; v_gene: TRBV9; j_gene: TRBJ2-2; CDR3aa: ASSPGGLSTGELF
len: 13; v_gene: TRBV6-6; j_gene: TRBJ1-5; CDR3aa: ASYQFVGAGQPQH
len: 16; v_gene: TRBV11-2; j_gene: TRBJ1-4; CDR3aa: ASSTRDRGRVVREKLF
len: 12; v_gene: TRBV19; j_gene: TRBJ2-7; CDR3aa: ASRATGGISEQY
len: 12; v_gene: TRBV9; j_gene: TRBJ2-4; CDR3aa: ASSLSGTGNIQY
len: 9; v_gene: TRBV18; j_gene: TRBJ1-1; CDR3aa: ASSPLYEAF
len: 14; v_gene: TRBV7-8; j_gene: TRBJ1-2; CDR3aa: ASSLAGGARNYGYT
len: 11; v_gene: TRBV7-8; j_gene: TRBJ2-5; CDR3aa: ASSSTRSETQY
len: 14; v_gene: TRBV6-1; j_gene: TRBJ1-2; CDR3aa: ASSAPAGTGYGGYT
len: 13; v_gene: TRBV6-2/TRBV6-3; j_gene: TRBJ1-5; CDR3aa: ASSIGGGGNQPQH
len: 16; v_gene: TRBV14; j_gene: TRBJ2-2; CDR3aa: ASSQGGRLIFGTGELF
len: 17; v_gene: TRBV10-3; j_gene: TRBJ1-6; CDR3aa: AIGRSRTGGEAGDSPLH
len: 13; v_gene: TRBV7-2; j_gene: TRBJ1-5; CDR3aa: ASSSVQGGWESQH
len: 11; v_gene: TRBV2; j_gene: TRBJ1-6; CDR3aa: ASSAEATSPLH
len: 11; v_gene: TRBV29-1; j_gene: TRBJ1-1; CDR3aa: SVEENMNTEAF
len: 13; v_gene: TRBV6-5; j_gene: TRBJ2-3; CDR3aa: ASRPTGAGTDTQY
len: 13; v_gene: TRBV4-2; j_gene: TRBJ2-2; CDR3aa: ASSQDLGGTGELF
len: 15; v_gene: TRBV7-9; j_gene: TRBJ2-5; CDR3aa: ASSLVGGIFIQETQY
len: 14; v_gene: TRBV7-3; j_gene: TRBJ2-2; CDR3aa: ASRGSGGAPTGELF
len: 13; v_gene: TRBV9; j_gene: TRBJ2-3; CDR3aa: ASSASGIQEGTQY
len: 16; v_gene: TRBV5-1; j_gene: TRBJ2-7; CDR3aa: ASSVEGLAGFSTYEQY
len: 13; v_gene: TRBV3-1/TRBV3-2; j_gene: TRBJ2-7; CDR3aa: ASSQQGTRTYEQY
len: 9; v_gene: TRBV18; j_gene: TRBJ1-1; CDR3aa: ASWANTEAF
len: 12; v_gene: TRBV11-3; j_gene: TRBJ2-7; CDR3aa: ASSLGLRAPPPY
len: 12; v_gene: TRBV5-1; j_gene: TRBJ2-1; CDR3aa: ASASGRAGNEQF